This T cell receptor (beta chain) was profiled in a study of cytomegalovirus exposure and HLA in healthy donors. The PCR ran on 60 Vbeta and 13 Jbeta primers. TCRdb's copy holds only in-frame clones and misses some; the assay was immunoSEQ multiplex PCR. The sample includes 100,000 to 150,000 clones, 78% of them seen just once. The CDR3 consists of 13 residues. Deletions cut 7 bases from V and 4 bases from J, with 16 bases between. Germline V gene lookup returns CDR1 SQVTM and CDR2 ANQGSEA. At collection, donors were nominally healthy, but unrecorded immune exposures were probable. Input material: PBMCs. This TCR came from a woman under 30 in good health and CMV-seronegative. The chain is built from TRBV29-1 and TRBJ1-1, with D uncertain. CDR3 sequence: CSAKGEDRTEAFF. DNA for the CDR3: TGCAGCGCCAAGGGAGAGGATCGCACTGAAGCTTTCTTT.